This entry concerns a single TCR beta chain. No antigen is known for it. Isolated PBMCs totaled at least 6 million in each sample. Extracted total RNA amounted to at least 5.5 micrograms for each sample. The CDR3 has 14 amino acids. Germline CDR1 and CDR2: SQVTM and ANQGSEA. With 0 bases removed from V and 2 bases from J, the gap between germline ends came to 10 bases. Using a J-beta primer mix together with a sample-barcoded 5' primer, a second PCR was run for about 6 to 12 cycles. Each cDNA was tagged by a template-switch adaptor containing 12 random nucleotides. Each CDR3 protein gets one entry after TCRdb re-called the 5' RACE reads with MiXCR. The sample lists roughly 2 million distinct CDR3 sequences; 49% were seen once. This sample was taken from a study of blood T cells in healthy people across ages. The study, taken as a whole, reports: No one knew whether donors had CMV, which possibly confounded expanded clonotype changes.

The clonotype comes from a woman between 40 and 55 years old in good health. The rearrangement uses TRBV29-1 and TRBJ1-2; no clear D gene. The sequenced material came from blood. The CDR3 sequence is CSVEDPRKNYGYTF. CDR3 nucleotide sequence: TGCAGCGTTGAAGATCCGCGGAAGAACTATGGCTACACCTTC.